The present entry profiles one TCR beta chain with its context. After removal of 6 bases from V and 4 bases from J, the junction contained 6 bases not matched to a gene. CDR1 and CDR2 (germline): MNHNS, SASEGT. CDR3 length: 14 amino acids. Clones were read by immunoSEQ multiplex PCR, and TCRdb kept only the in-frame ones, dropping some. The sample has tens of thousands of clones, around 97% seen once; the top ten hold under 2.5%. This sample was included in a study of T cell changes during pregnancy in multiple sclerosis. The sequence was obtained from a female donor with multiple sclerosis, enrolled in a pregnancy study. The sequenced sample was CD8+ T cells from peripheral blood mononuclear cells, obtained after pregnancy. The chain recombines TRBV6-1 with TRBJ2-1; 7 bases line up with TRBD1. The CDR3 reads CASREWDSYNEQFF. The CDR3 nucleotides are TGTGCCAGCAGGGAATGGGACAGTTACAATGAGCAGTTCTTC.